The next 15 T cell receptor beta chains were all read from a single sample in a study of human T cells and chemical hapten exposure. Specified time point: patch test 1, 2 weeks after DPC sensitization. Treatment here: therapeutic diphenylcyclopropenone sensitization with weekly scalp DPC. A single record per CDR3 protein comes from TCRdb applying MiXCR to the RACE reads. The profile covers about 380,000 distinct CDR3 sequences, with approximately 4.4% appearing a single time and 2% to 2.5% taken by the ten largest. This specimen was whole blood, taken in connection with sensitization to the hapten diphenylcyclopropenone (DPC). These receptors were taken from a woman between 50 and 59 years old with alopecia areata. Some clones in this sample may be carry-over from other donors' samples.

Ten or more counts support this clonotype. The V and J genes are TRBV29-1 and TRBJ2-7; TRBD2 matches 9 bases. This CDR3 is built from 13 residues. Looked up from germline, CDR1 is SQVTM and CDR2 is ANQGSEA. Trimming removed 6 bases from V and 5 bases from J; junction bases left unmatched: 8. CDR3 in amino acids: CSVGVAGDDEQYF. Written as DNA, the CDR3 is TGCAGCGTGGGGGTAGCGGGAGACGACGAGCAGTACTTC.

This clonotype showed up many times. V and J are TRBV13 and TRBJ1-4; D is uncertain. This CDR3 is 12 amino acids long. Germline-derived CDR1 and CDR2 are PRHDT and FYEKMQ (reference sequence). V lost 5 bases to trimming and J lost 4 bases, with 5 bases between them. CDR3 bases: TGTGCCAGCAGCGCCGGTAATGAAAAACTGTTTTTT. It encodes CASSAGNEKLFF.

This clonotype was picked up many times. This chain connects TRBV5-5 to TRBJ2-5; no reliable D call. Trimming removed 4 bases at V and 3 bases at J, with 13 bases between. The CDR3 contains 14 residues. CDR1 is SGHKS, CDR2 YYEKEE, per germline (reference sequence). The CDR3, as DNA: TGTGCCAGCAGCCTCTCCTCGGTCGAAGAGACCCAGTACTTC. This codes for CASSLSSVEETQYF.

This clonotype was counted ten times or more. The gene calls are TRBV4-1 and TRBJ2-5; 7 bases align to TRBD2. The V segment lost 1 base and the J segment 2 bases; nucleotides outside the gene matches: 10. CDR3 length equals 17 residues. Germline V gene data show CDR1 as MGHRA and CDR2 as YSYEKL. CDR3 loop: CASSQGPAGELQETQYF. The CDR3 DNA reads as TGCGCCAGCAGCCAAGGCCCCGCGGGGGAGCTGCAAGAGACCCAGTACTTC.

There are a few counts of this clonotype. The chain recombines TRBV20-1 with TRBJ2-1; 10 bases match TRBD2. Germline CDR1 reads DFQATT; CDR2 reads SNEGSKA (reference sequence). This CDR3 contains 18 residues. J lost 2 bases, V lost 0 bases, and 10 bases had no gene match. DNA of the CDR3: TGCAGTGCTAGAGATCTCCAAACTAGCGGGATGACCTACAATGAGCAGTTCTTC. Translation: CSARDLQTSGMTYNEQFF.

This clonotype showed up just a few times. The J gene is TRBJ2-3, the V gene TRBV6-2 or TRBV6-3; D is possibly TRBD1 (5 bases). Between the trimmed V and J ends, which lost 6 bases and 0 bases, there was a span of 13 bases. Germline lookup yields CDR1 MNHEY and CDR2 SVGEGT. The CDR3 has 15 residues. Here the CDR3 DNA reads TGTGCCAGCAGCGGACCAGGGTCTAGCACAGATACGCAGTATTTT. Its protein is CASSGPGSSTDTQYF.

This clonotype was counted many times. The rearrangement uses TRBV7-3 and TRBJ1-6; D perhaps matches TRBD1 (6 bases). Germline CDR1 reads SGHTA; CDR2 reads FQGTGA. Trimming left V 2 bases short and J 7 bases short, with 6 bases between. This CDR3 contains 13 residues. Here the CDR3 DNA reads TGTGCCAGCAGCTTACAGGGGAATTCACCCCTCCACTTT. This codes for CASSLQGNSPLHF.

The rearrangement joins TRBV14 to TRBJ2-3; 9 bases fit TRBD1. This CDR3 has 15 amino acids. Losses at the gene ends were 3 bases for V and 7 bases for J; bases not matched to a gene: 8. Germline assignment: CDR1 SGHDN and CDR2 FVKESK. The CDR3 coding sequence is TGTGCCAGCAGCCAGAGGACAGGGGCGGAGTATACGCAGTATTTT. Translated: CASSQRTGAEYTQYF. The full variable domain, completed using reference TRBV14 and TRBJ2-3, is EAGVTQFPSHSVIEKGQTVTLRCDPISGHDNLYWYRRVMGKEIKFLLHFVKESKQDESGMPNNRFLAERTGGTYSTLKVQPAELEDSGVYFCASSQRTGAEYTQYFGPGTRLTVL.

This clonotype was seen once. V is TRBV18 and J is TRBJ1-1; the match to TRBD1 covers 7 bases. The CDR3 is made up of 13 amino acids. The germline V gene encodes CDR1 KGHSH and CDR2 LQKENI. Trimming at V came to 2 bases and at J to 7 bases, leaving 4 bases not matched to a gene. The CDR3 loop is CASSPGQEYEAFF. The CDR3 DNA reads as TGTGCCAGCTCACCAGGACAGGAATATGAAGCTTTCTTT.

This clonotype has ten or more counts. This chain connects TRBV2 to TRBJ1-5; maybe TRBD1 (6 bases). CDR1 SNHLY and CDR2 FYNNEI come from the germline V gene. The V and J ends lost 8 bases and 3 bases respectively, with 20 bases between them. This CDR3 is 16 amino acids long. The CDR3 loop reads CASSQVSRGNNQPQHF. The CDR3, as DNA: TGTGCCAGCTCACAAGTCTCTAGGGGGAACAATCAGCCCCAGCATTTT.

This clonotype was seen at least ten times. This sequence joins TRBV6-5 and TRBJ1-2; D gene uncertain. Germline assignment: CDR1 MNHEY and CDR2 SVGAGI. This CDR3 comprises 13 residues. V was clipped by 2 bases and J by 1 base, with 5 bases between them. CDR3 region: CASSYAGNYGYTF. CDR3 coding DNA: TGTGCCAGCAGTTACGCAGGTAACTATGGCTACACCTTC.

This clonotype has ten or more counts. The J gene is TRBJ1-5, the V gene TRBV6-2 or TRBV6-3; 7 bases align to TRBD1. With V trimmed by 2 bases and J by 4 bases, 5 bases remained unmatched. Looked up from germline, CDR1 is MNHEY and CDR2 is SVGEGT. The CDR3 has 15 residues. The CDR3 region is CASSYRDSLNQPQHF. CDR3 nucleotides: TGTGCCAGCAGTTACCGGGACAGCCTGAATCAGCCCCAGCATTTT.

This clonotype has a count of ten or more. The rearrangement uses TRBV7-3 and TRBJ1-1; no clear D gene. The V and J ends lost 4 bases and 5 bases respectively, with 14 bases between them. Looked up from germline, CDR1 is SGHTA and CDR2 is FQGTGA. The CDR3 has 14 amino acids. The CDR3 DNA sequence: TGTGCCAGCAGCTCGGGATCCCCGGGGACTGAAGCTTTCTTT. Translating it yields CASSSGSPGTEAFF.

This clonotype has just a few counts. This sequence joins TRBV6-5 and TRBJ2-1; 8 bases agree with TRBD2. This CDR3 spans 14 amino acids. V was clipped by 10 bases and J by 4 bases; unmatched bases: 9. Germline V gives CDR1 MNHEY, CDR2 SVGAGI. The CDR3 is CATKAGALYNEQFF. The DNA of the CDR3 is TGTGCCACCAAAGCGGGAGCCTTGTACAATGAGCAGTTCTTC.

This clonotype was picked up many times. This sequence joins TRBV2 and TRBJ1-5; D perhaps matches TRBD1 (6 bases). V shed 7 bases and J shed 6 bases, with 16 bases lying between them. The CDR3 has 14 residues. Germline assignment: CDR1 SNHLY and CDR2 FYNNEI. In DNA, the CDR3 is TGTGCCAGCAATCTGGACGGGACACGTCAGCCCCAGCATTTT. This encodes CASNLDGTRQPQHF.